This TCR beta chain was identified in a study of blood T cells in healthy people across ages. Notes on the study in general: Long-lived donors exceeded aged donors in naive CD4+ cells and diversity. Across the age range, TCR beta diversity per million T cells fell in a roughly linear way.

Around 9.5 milliliters of peripheral blood were drawn from each donor. Germline CDR1 and CDR2: MDHEN and SYDVKM. The V end lost 11 bases, the J end lost 2 bases, and 14 bases lay between the germline ends. The length of the CDR3 is 13 residues. This clonotype was detected only once. Its antigen is still unknown. A second PCR, run for roughly 7 to 12 cycles, used a sample-barcoded 5' primer plus a J-beta primer mix. With 12 random nucleotides, a template-switch adaptor tagged each individual cDNA molecule. TCRdb reprocessed the 5' RACE reads via MiXCR and lists one record per CDR3 protein. Seen here are roughly 1,100,000 distinct CDR3 sequences, 20% to 25% observed once, and the top ten hold approximately 0.79%. These data were likewise used in another study, on T cells of mothers and their children.

This sequence was found in a girl aged 2 to 9 in good health. The gene calls are TRBV28 and TRBJ2-3; D may correspond to TRBD1 or TRBD2 (5 bases each). Material for sequencing was blood. The CDR3 DNA reads as TGTGCCGTCCCCGGGGCCCTCACAGATACGCAGTATTTT. It translates to CAVPGALTDTQYF.